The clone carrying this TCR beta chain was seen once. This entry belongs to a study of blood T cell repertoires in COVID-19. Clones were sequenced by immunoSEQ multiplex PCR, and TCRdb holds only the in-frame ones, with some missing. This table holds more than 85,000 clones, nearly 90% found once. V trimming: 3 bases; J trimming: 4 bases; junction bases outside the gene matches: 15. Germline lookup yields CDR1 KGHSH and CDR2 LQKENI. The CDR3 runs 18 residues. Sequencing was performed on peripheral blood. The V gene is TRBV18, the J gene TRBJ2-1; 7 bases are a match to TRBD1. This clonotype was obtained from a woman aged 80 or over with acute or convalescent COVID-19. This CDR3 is CASSPSLSQGLFYNEQFF. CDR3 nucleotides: TGTGCCAGCTCACCGAGTCTTTCACAGGGGCTTTTTTACAATGAGCAGTTCTTC.